This TCR beta chain appears in the sequencing data of a study of breast tumors, draining lymph nodes, adjacent tissues. Study-wide findings and caveats: Tumor TCR diversity was below lymph nodes but above nontumor tissue. Compared with basal-like, luminal-like tumors shared significantly more repertoire with nontumor tissue.

The lymph nodes were axillary draining lymph nodes from breast cancer patients. A note on this clonotype: What it binds is unknown. Since a much larger clone is just one base distant, this may be a read error.

TCRdb reprocessed the multiplex PCR reads via MiXCR and lists one record per CDR3 protein. The top ten hold approximately 3.6% of the sample, which has around 230,000 distinct CDR3 sequences, under 35% seen once. Source material: axillary lymph node tissue. The source of this sequence is a female donor with breast cancer. Some clones in this sample may be carry-over from other donors' samples.

This chain's CDR3 is CAWGDDHEQFF. CDR3 DNA sequence: TGTGCCTGGGGTGATGACCATGAGCAGTTCTTC. This chain links TRBV30 with TRBJ2-1, with D unclear. V lost 5 bases, J lost 8 bases, and 10 bases lay in between. The CDR3 is made up of 11 amino acids. The germline V gene has CDR1 GTSNPN and CDR2 SVGIG (reference sequence).